The T cell receptor (beta chain) under discussion was sequenced for a study of blood T cell repertoires in COVID-19. On the study more broadly: Sites across the United States, Italy and Spain contributed samples from acute and convalescent COVID-19. The cDNA or gDNA used as material had been derived from T cells, B-cell-depleted T cells, or PBMCs.

The V end lost 7 bases, the J end lost 3 bases, and 17 bases lay between the germline ends. The germline V gene has CDR1 SGHAT and CDR2 FQNNGV. CDR3 length: 15 residues. Under the authors' procedure: Nucleated cell counts were estimated from reference gene primer amplification. Profiled with immunoSEQ multiplex PCR; TCRdb holds only in-frame clones, not every one. The D gene and trimming were derived from the DNA, and the V and J assignments and clone size from that table. Here the sample spans nearly 200,000 clones, around 81% being singletons. Enrollment of patients from Seattle took place during active infection, with longitudinal follow-up.

This receptor was obtained from a man aged 55 to 69 with COVID-19, enrolled during active disease. The source material was peripheral blood. The V call is TRBV11-2, the J call TRBJ2-3, with D perhaps TRBD2 (6 bases). CDR3 region: CASTWTGVGTDTQYF. In DNA form, the CDR3 reads TGTGCCAGCACCTGGACGGGGGTCGGGACAGATACGCAGTATTTT.